The text below deals with one T cell receptor (beta chain). Its antigen is currently unknown. Here immunoSEQ multiplex PCR was the method, and the copy in TCRdb shows in-frame clones only, minus some. The sample lists 70,000 to 95,000 clones, about 90% occurring once. This entry is derived from a study of T cell responses to AZD1222 COVID-19 vaccine. General study points: Repertoires were obtained solely post-peak T cell response.

The germline V and J ends were trimmed by 0 bases and 12 bases, with 12 bases remaining between them. This CDR3 region has 13 residues. CDR1 and CDR2 (germline): SGHAT, FQNNGV. The receptor's source is an adult in good health. The chain links TRBV11-2 to TRBJ2-1; D is perhaps TRBD1 (6 bases). The source material was peripheral blood, sampled on day 0 of MenACWY control vaccination. The CDR3, as DNA: TGTGCCAGCAGCTTAGATCTTCAGGGGCCGCAGTTCTTC. Its translation is CASSLDLQGPQFF.